This record concerns one TCR beta chain sequence. As processed by the authors: Reference gene primer amplification yielded estimated nucleated cell counts. Only in-frame clones appear in the TCRdb table, and some are missing; sequencing was by immunoSEQ multiplex PCR. Clonal size and the V and J genes are those of that table, whereas D and trimming came from the DNA. Counted here are about 59,000 clones, roughly 79% occurring once; the ten biggest clones make up approximately 30%. The data stem from a study of blood T cell repertoires in COVID-19. The wider study: The United States, Italy and Spain provided the acute and convalescent COVID-19 samples. Sources were T cells, B-cell-depleted T cells, or PBMCs; the material itself was cDNA or gDNA.

The CDR3 spans 15 residues. Per germline, CDR1 LGHDT and CDR2 YNNKEL (reference sequence). Trimming stripped 5 bases from V and 4 bases from J, with 17 bases between. The chain recombines TRBV3-1 (or the pseudogene TRBV3-2) with TRBJ1-1; D gene uncertain. The clonotype originates from a woman of 80 years or more with active or convalescent COVID-19. Sequenced: peripheral blood. The CDR3 here is CASSSDLDWVTEAFF. The CDR3 DNA reads TGTGCCAGCAGCTCAGATCTAGATTGGGTCACTGAAGCTTTCTTT.